Given below is one TCR beta chain in context. The target antigen is unknown. Expansion with viral peptide pools was applied to antigen-specific CD4+ T cells by the ViraFEST assay prior to sequencing. Having been cultured for roughly 10 days, the cells underwent CD4+ T cell isolation. Vaccination of participants consisted of two doses of either the BNT162b2 or mRNA-1273 vaccine. After approximately 2 million PBMC were placed in each well, they were cultured with about 10 IU/ml IL-2 and 10 ug/ml peptides. The data derive from a study of vaccination effects on CD4 cells after COVID-19. Study-wide context: Samples collected post-vaccine were obtained a median of 72 days after the second dose.

The CDR3 runs 9 residues. In germline, CDR1 is SNHLY, CDR2 FYNNEI. The ends were cut back, 10 bases at V and 4 bases at J, with 3 bases in the middle. TCRdb's table, derived via immunoSEQ multiplex PCR, lists solely in-frame clones and lacks some. The table lists under 85,000 clones, under 80% of them singletons. Findings and limits, study-wide: Researchers report that only 1 of 255 vaccine-induced clones in healthy vaccinees cross-reacted with common cold coronaviruses.

The material was CD4+ T cells from PBMCs cultured with HCoV-OC43 spike peptides, obtained after COVID-19 vaccination. Stated subset: HCoV-OC43 spike overlapping peptide pool stimulation. The chain has TRBV2 and TRBJ2-3; D call uncertain. This TCR derives from a human donor who received a COVID-19 vaccine. CDR3 amino acids: CAIPDTQYF. The CDR3 coding sequence is TGTGCCATTCCAGATACGCAGTATTTT.